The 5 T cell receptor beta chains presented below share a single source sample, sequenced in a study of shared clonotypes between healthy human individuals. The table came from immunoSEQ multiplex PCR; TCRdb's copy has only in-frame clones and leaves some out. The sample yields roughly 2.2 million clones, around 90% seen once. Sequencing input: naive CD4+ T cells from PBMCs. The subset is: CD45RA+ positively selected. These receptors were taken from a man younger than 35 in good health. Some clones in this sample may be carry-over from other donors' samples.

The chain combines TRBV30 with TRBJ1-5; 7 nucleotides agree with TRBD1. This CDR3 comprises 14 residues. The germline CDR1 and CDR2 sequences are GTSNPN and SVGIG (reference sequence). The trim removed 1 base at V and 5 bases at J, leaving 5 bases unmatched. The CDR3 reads CAWSGGQSDQPQHF. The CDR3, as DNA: TGTGCCTGGAGTGGGGGACAGTCCGATCAGCCCCAGCATTTT.

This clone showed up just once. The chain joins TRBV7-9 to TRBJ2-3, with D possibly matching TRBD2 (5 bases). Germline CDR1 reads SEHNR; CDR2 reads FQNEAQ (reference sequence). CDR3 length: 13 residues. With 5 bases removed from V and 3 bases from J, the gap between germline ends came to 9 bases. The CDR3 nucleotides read TGTGCCAGCAGCCCGGGAAGAACAGATACGCAGTATTTT. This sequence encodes CASSPGRTDTQYF. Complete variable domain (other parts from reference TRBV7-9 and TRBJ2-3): DTGVSQNPRHKITKRGQNVTFRCDPISEHNRLYWYRQTLGQGPEFLTYFQNEAQLEKSRLLSDRFSAERPKGSFSTLEIQRTEQGDSAMYLCASSPGRTDTQYFGPGTRLTVL.

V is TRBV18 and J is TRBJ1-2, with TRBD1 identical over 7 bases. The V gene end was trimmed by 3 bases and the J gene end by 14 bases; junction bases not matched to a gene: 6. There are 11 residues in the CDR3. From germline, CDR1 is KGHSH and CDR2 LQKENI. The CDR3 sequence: CASSPQGGSTF. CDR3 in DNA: TGTGCCAGCTCACCCCAGGGGGGAAGTACCTTC. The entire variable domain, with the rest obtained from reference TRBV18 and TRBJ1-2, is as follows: NAGVMQNPRHLVRRRGQEARLRCSPMKGHSHVYWYRQLPEEGLKFMVYLQKENIIDESGMPKERFSAEFPKEGPSILRIQQVVRGDSAAYFCASSPQGGSTFGSGTRLTVV.

CDR3 DNA: TGTGCCAGCGGAACGGGCGCCTACAACTATGGCTACACCTTC. Residues: CASGTGAYNYGYTF. The V call is TRBV28, the J call TRBJ1-2; no reliable D call. The CDR3 has 14 residues. With 8 bases removed from V and 2 bases from J, the gap between germline ends came to 15 bases. Germline values: CDR1 MDHEN, CDR2 SYDVKM.

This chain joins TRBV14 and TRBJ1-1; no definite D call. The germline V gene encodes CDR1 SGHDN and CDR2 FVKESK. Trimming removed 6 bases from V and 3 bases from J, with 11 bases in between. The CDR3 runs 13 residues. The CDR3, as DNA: TGTGCCAGCAGTACTCTCCCAGACACTGAAGCTTTCTTT. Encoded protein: CASSTLPDTEAFF.